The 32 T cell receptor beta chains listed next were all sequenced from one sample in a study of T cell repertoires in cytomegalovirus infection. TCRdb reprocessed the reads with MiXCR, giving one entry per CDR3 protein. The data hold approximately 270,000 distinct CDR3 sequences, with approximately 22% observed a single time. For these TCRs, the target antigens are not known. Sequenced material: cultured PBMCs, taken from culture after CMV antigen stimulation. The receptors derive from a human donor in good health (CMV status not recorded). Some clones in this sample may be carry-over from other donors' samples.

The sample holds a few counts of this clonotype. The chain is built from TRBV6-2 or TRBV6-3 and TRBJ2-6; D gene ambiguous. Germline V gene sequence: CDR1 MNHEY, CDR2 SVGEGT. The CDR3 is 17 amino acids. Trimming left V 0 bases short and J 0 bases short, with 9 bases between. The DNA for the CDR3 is TGTGCCAGCAGTTACTCAGGCAGAAGCTCTGGGGCCAACGTCCTGACTTTC. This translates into CASSYSGRSSGANVLTF.

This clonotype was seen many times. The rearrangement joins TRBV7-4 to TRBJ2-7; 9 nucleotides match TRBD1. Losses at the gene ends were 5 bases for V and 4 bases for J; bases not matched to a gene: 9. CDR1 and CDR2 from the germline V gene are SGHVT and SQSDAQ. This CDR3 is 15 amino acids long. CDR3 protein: CASSLRPGTGYEQYV. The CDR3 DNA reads TGTGCCAGCAGCCTACGCCCCGGGACAGGGTACGAGCAGTACGTC.

The CDR3 DNA follows: TGTGCCAGGGACAGTTTCGACTCTTCACCCCTCCACTTT. This codes for CARDSFDSSPLHF. The chain carries TRBV30 and TRBJ1-6, with 7 nucleotides matching TRBD1. J was trimmed by 9 bases and V by 8 bases; bases with no gene match: 10. Germline CDR1 GTSNPN, CDR2 SVGIG (reference sequence). The CDR3 is 13 amino acids.

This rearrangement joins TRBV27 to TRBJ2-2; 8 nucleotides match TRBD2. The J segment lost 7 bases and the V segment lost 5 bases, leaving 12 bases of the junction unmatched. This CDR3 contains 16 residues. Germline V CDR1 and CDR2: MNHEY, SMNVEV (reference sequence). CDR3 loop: CASSGVAGLHDGELFF. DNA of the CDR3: TGTGCCAGCAGTGGGGTAGCGGGACTACATGACGGGGAGCTGTTTTTT.

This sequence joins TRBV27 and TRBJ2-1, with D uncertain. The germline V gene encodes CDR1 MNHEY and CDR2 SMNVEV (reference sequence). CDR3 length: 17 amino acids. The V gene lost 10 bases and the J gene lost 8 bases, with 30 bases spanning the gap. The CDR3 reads CATALAYRPNFSDEQFF. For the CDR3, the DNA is TGTGCCACCGCATTAGCATACCGTCCCAATTTCAGTGATGAGCAGTTCTTC.

CDR3 region: CASSHAISVSTDTQYF. The DNA of the CDR3 is TGTGCCAGCAGCCACGCAATTTCGGTCAGCACAGATACGCAGTATTTT. V is TRBV14 and J is TRBJ2-3; D not resolved. The CDR3 has 16 residues. Per germline, CDR1 SGHDN and CDR2 FVKESK. Trimming shortened V by 3 bases and J by 0 bases, and 13 bases separated the two germline ends.

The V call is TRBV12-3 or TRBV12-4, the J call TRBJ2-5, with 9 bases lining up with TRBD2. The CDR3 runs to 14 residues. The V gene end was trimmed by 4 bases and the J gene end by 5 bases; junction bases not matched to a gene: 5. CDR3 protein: CASSWVAGEETQYF. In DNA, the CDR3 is TGTGCCAGCAGTTGGGTAGCGGGAGAGGAGACCCAGTACTTC.

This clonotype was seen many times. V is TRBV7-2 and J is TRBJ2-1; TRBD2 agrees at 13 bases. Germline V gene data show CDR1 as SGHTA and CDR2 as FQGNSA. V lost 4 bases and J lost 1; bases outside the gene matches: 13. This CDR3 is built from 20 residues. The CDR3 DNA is TGTGCCAGCAGCTCAAGTGGACTAGCGGGAGCGGATTCTTCCTACAATGAGCAGTTCTTC. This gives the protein CASSSSGLAGADSSYNEQFF.

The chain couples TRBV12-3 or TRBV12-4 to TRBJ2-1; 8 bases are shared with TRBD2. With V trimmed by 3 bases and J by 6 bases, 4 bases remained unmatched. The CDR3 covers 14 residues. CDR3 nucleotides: TGTGCCAGCAGTTTCCCAGCGGGGGCCAATGAGCAGTTCTTC. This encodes CASSFPAGANEQFF.

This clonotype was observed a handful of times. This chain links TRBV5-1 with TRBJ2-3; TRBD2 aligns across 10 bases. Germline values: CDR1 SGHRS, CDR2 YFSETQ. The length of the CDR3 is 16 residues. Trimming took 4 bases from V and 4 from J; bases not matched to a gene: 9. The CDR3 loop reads CASSQRLAGVADTQYF. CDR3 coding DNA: TGCGCCAGCAGCCAGCGGCTAGCGGGAGTGGCAGATACGCAGTATTTT. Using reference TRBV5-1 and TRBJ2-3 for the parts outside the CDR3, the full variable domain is KAGVTQTPRYLIKTRGQQVTLSCSPISGHRSVSWYQQTPGQGLQFLFEYFSETQRNKGNFPGRFSGRQFSNSRSEMNVSTLELGDSALYLCASSQRLAGVADTQYFGPGTRLTVL.

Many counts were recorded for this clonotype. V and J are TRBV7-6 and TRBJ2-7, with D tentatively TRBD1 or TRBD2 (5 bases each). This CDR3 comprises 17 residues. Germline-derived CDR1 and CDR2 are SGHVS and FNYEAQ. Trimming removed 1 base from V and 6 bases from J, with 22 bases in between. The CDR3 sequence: CASSLDFGGGPPSEQYV. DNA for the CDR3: TGTGCCAGCAGCTTAGATTTCGGTGGGGGACCTCCTAGCGAGCAGTACGTC.

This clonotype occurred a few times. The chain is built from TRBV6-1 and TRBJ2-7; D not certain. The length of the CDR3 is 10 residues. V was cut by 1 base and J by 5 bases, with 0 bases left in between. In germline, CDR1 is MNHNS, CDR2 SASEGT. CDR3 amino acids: CASSEDEQYV. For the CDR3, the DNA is TGTGCCAGCAGTGAAGACGAGCAGTACGTC.

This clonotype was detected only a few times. As DNA, the CDR3 is TGTGCCAGCATGTCTAGCGGTCAACCCTACGAGCAGTACGTC. Translated: CASMSSGQPYEQYV. The J gene is TRBJ2-7, the V gene TRBV6-2 or TRBV6-3, with TRBD2 identical over 7 bases. CDR1 MNHEY and CDR2 SVGEGT come from the germline V gene. The CDR3 is made up of 14 amino acids. V shed 7 bases, J shed 2 bases, and the junction held 8 bases outside the gene matches.

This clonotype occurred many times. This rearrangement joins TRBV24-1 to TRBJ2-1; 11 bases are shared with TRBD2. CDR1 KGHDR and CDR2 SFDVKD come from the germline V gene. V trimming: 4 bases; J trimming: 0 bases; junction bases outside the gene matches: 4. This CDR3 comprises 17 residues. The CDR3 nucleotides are TGTGCCACCAGTGACACCGGGACTAGCGGCTCCTACAATGAGCAGTTCTTC. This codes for CATSDTGTSGSYNEQFF.

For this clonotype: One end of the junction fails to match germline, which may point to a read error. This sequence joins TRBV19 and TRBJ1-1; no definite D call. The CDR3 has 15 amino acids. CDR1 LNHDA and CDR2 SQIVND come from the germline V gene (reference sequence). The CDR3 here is CASSVEGGRNTEAFF. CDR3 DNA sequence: TGTGCCAGTAGTGTAGAGGGCGGACGGAACACTGAAGCTTTCTTT.

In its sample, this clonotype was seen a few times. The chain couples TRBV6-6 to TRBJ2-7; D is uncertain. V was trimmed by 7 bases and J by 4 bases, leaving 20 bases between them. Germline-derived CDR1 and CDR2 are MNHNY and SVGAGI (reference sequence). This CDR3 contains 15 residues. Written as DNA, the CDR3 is TGTGCCAGCAAGTCCGGGTTTATGGGAATATACGAGCAGTACTTC. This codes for CASKSGFMGIYEQYF.

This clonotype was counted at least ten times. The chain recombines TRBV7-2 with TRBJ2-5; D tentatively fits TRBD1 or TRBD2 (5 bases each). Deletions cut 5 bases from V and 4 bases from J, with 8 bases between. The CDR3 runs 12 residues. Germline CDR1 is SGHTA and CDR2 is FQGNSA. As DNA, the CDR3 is TGTGCCAGCAGCCGGGGCAGAGAGACCCAGTACTTC. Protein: CASSRGRETQYF.

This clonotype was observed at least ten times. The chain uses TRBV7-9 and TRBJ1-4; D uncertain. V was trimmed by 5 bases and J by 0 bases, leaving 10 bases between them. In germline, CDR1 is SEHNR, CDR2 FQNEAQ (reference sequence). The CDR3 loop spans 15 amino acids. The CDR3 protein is CASSVSGATNEKLFF. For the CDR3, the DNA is TGTGCCAGCAGCGTCTCGGGCGCAACTAATGAAAAACTGTTTTTT.

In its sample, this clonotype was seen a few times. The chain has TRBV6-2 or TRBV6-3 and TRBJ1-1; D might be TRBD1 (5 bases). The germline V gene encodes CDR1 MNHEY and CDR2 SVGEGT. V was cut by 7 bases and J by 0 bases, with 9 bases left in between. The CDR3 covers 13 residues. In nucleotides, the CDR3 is TGTGCCAGCACCCAGGGTTTGAACACTGAAGCTTTCTTT. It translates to CASTQGLNTEAFF.

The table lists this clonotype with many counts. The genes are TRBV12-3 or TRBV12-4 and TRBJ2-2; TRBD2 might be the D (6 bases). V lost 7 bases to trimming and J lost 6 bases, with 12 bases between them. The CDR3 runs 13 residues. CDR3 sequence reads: CASNRLVPGELFF. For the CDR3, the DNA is TGTGCCAGCAATAGACTAGTCCCCGGGGAGCTGTTTTTT.

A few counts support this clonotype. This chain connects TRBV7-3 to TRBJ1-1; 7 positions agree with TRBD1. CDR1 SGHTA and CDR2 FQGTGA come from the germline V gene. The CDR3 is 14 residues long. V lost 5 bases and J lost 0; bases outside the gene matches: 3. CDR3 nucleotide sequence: TGTGCCAGCAGCCGGGACAGAATGAACACTGAAGCTTTCTTT. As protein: CASSRDRMNTEAFF.

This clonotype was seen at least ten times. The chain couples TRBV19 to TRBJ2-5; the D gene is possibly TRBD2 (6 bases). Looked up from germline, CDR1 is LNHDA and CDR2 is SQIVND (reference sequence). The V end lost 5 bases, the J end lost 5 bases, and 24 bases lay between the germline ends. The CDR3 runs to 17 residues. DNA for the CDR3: TGTGCCAGTAGTGTCCGATGGAGGGCTAGTCCAAGCGAGACCCAGTACTTC. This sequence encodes CASSVRWRASPSETQYF.

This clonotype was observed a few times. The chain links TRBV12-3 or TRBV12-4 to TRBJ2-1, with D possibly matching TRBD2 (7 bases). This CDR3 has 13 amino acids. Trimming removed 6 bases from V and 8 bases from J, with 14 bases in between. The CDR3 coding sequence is TGTGCCAGCAGCCTATGGGGGGGGCATGAGCAGTTCTTC. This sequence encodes CASSLWGGHEQFF.

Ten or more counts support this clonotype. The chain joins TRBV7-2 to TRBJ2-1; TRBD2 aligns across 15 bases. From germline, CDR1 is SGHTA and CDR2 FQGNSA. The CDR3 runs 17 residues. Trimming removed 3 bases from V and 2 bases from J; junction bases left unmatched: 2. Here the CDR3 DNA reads TGTGCCAGCAGCTTGGGACTAGCGGGGGGCACCTACAATGAGCAGTTCTTC. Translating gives CASSLGLAGGTYNEQFF.

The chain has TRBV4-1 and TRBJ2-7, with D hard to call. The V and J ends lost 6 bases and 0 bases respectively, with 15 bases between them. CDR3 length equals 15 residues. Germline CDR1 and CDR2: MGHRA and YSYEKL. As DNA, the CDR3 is TGCGCCAGCAGTTCTCCGGGCCTTAGCTCCTACGAGCAGTACTTC. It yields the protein CASSSPGLSSYEQYF.

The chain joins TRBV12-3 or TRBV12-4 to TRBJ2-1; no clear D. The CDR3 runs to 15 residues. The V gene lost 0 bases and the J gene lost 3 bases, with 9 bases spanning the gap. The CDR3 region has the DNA TGTGCCAGCAGTTTAGCTGACTTGATCTACAATGAGCAGTTCTTC. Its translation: CASSLADLIYNEQFF.

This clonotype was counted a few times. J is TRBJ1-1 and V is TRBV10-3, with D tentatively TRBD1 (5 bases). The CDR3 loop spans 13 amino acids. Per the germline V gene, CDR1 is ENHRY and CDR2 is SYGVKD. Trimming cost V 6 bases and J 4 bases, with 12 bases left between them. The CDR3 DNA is TGTGCCATCAGGGAGGGGTCGGGCACTGAAGCTTTCTTT. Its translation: CAIREGSGTEAFF.

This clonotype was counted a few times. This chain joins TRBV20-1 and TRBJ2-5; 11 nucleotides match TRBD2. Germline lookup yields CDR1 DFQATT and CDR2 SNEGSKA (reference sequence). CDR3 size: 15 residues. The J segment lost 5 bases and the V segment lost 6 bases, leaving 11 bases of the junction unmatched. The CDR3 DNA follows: TGCAGTGCCACAATAGCGGGAGGGCCCGGGGAGACCCAGTACTTC. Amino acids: CSATIAGGPGETQYF.

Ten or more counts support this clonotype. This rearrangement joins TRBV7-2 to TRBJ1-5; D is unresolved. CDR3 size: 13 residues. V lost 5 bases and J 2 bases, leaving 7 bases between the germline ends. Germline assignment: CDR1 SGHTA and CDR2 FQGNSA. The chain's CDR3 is CASSPHGNQPQHF. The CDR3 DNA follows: TGTGCCAGCAGCCCGCATGGCAATCAGCCCCAGCATTTT.

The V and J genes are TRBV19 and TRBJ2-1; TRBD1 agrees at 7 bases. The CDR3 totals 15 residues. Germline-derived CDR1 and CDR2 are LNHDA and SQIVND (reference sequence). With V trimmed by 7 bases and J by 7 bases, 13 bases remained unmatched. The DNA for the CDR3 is TGTGCCAGTAACGAGGGGGCGTTCGGGCAAAATGAGCAGTTCTTC. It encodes CASNEGAFGQNEQFF.

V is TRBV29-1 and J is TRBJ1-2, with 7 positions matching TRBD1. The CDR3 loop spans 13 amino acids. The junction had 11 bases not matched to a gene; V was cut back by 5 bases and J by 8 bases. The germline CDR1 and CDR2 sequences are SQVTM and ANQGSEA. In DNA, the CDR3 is TGCAGCGTTTTTGGACAGGCCCCGGTGGGCTACACCTTC. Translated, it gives CSVFGQAPVGYTF.

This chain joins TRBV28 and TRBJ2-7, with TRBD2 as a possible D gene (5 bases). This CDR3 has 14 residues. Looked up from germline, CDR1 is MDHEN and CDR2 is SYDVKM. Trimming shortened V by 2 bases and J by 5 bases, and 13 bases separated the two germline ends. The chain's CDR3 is CASSLMTGNDEQYF. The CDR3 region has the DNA TGTGCCAGCAGTTTAATGACCGGGAACGACGAGCAGTACTTC.